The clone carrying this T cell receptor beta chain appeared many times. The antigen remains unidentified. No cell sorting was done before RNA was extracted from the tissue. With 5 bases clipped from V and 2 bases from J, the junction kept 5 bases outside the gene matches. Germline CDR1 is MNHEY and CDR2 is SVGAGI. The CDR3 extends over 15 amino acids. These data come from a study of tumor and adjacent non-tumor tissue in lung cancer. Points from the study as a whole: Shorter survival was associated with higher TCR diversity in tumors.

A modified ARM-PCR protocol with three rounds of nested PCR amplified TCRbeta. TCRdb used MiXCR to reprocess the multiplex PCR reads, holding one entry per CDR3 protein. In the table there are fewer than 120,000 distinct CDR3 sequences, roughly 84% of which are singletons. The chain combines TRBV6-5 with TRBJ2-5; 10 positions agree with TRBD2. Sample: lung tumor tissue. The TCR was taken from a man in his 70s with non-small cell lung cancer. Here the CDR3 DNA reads TGTGCCAGCAGTCCTACTAGCGGGATTCAAGAGACCCAGTACTTC. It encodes CASSPTSGIQETQYF.